A selection of T cell receptor beta chains follows, all from one sample in a study of response to subunit inactivated influenza vaccine. TCRdb processed the RT-PCR reads anew with MiXCR; each CDR3 protein has one entry. In the table there are 650,000 to 800,000 distinct CDR3 sequences, approximately 15% of which are singletons. Sample: PBMCs from blood, taken 14 to 15 days before vaccination. The receptors were sampled from a man aged 50-60 years who received an inactivated influenza vaccine. CDR3s include the opening cysteine and the closing phenylalanine or tryptophan. The D gene is left open where the match is weak. Some rows mark clone size as missing; the rest say once, few, many or name a class of expanded clone.

cdr3_length d_call j_call clone_size v_call cdr3_nt cdr3_aa
11 . TRBJ2-7 many TRBV7-2 TGTGCCAGCAGCAACTTCTACGAGCAGTACTTC CASSNFYEQYF
12 . TRBJ2-5 . TRBV6-8 TGTGCCAGCAGTTACTCGAGACCGGGCCAGTACTTC CASSYSRPGQYF
16 . TRBJ2-3 few TRBV7-2 TGTGCCAGCAGCTTAGCGCAGGGGACGTACACAGATACGCAGTATTTT CASSLAQGTYTDTQYF
15 . TRBJ1-1 . TRBV15 TGTGCCACCAGCAGAGATTACAGGCAGAACACTGAAGCTTTCTTT CATSRDYRQNTEAFF
17 TRBD2 TRBJ2-1 . TRBV9 TGTGCCAGCAGCGCCTCACTTCTAGCGGGAGCCAACAATGAGCAGTTCTTC CASSASLLAGANNEQFF
15 TRBD1 TRBJ2-7 . TRBV10-1 TGCGCCAGCAGCGCCGGGACAGATTTCTCAAGCGAGCAGTACTTC CASSAGTDFSSEQYF
14 . TRBJ2-7 few TRBV29-1 TGCAGCGTCCAACGAGCAGGGCGGACCTACGAGCAGTACTTC CSVQRAGRTYEQYF
16 . TRBJ1-2 . TRBV4-2 TGTGCCAGCAGCCGGCCGGGGGGGGCGCGATCCGATGGCTACACCTTC CASSRPGGARSDGYTF
15 . TRBJ1-1 many TRBV5-1 TGCGCCAGCAGCCCGCGCCTCCAGCGGAACACTGAAGCTTTCTTT CASSPRLQRNTEAFF
14 . TRBJ2-3 . TRBV10-3 TGTGCCATCAGTGGTAGGCGGGGCACAGATACGCAGTATTTT CAISGRRGTDTQYF
14 . TRBJ2-7 few TRBV20-1 TGCAGTGCCCGGCTGGCAGGGGTCTTCTACGAGCAGTACTTC CSARLAGVFYEQYF
13 . TRBJ1-2 . TRBV5-1 TGCGCCAGCAGAGACTCAGGAAACTATGGCTACACCTTC CASRDSGNYGYTF
16 . TRBJ1-1 . TRBV12-3/TRBV12-4 TGTGCCAGCAACCCCGGGGGGGGAAGGGGAGGAACTGAAGCTTTCTTT CASNPGGGRGGTEAFF
16 TRBD2 TRBJ2-7 few TRBV12-3/TRBV12-4 TGTGCCAGCAGTTTCCGACCCACTAGCGGGACTTACGAGCAGTACTTC CASSFRPTSGTYEQYF
14 TRBD1 TRBJ1-2 many TRBV9 TGTGCCAGCAGCGCGACAGGGGGAGGCTATGGCTACACCTTC CASSATGGGYGYTF
16 . TRBJ1-5 . TRBV28 TGTGCCAGCAGCGACCTGACGAGGATAAGCAATCAGCCCCAGCATTTT CASSDLTRISNQPQHF
16 . TRBJ1-6 . TRBV7-9 TGTGCCAGCAGCTTCAGTTCTGGACGGTATAATTCACCCCTCCACTTT CASSFSSGRYNSPLHF
12 . TRBJ2-7 . TRBV18 TGTGCCAGCTCACCCTTCTCCTACGAGCAGTACTTC CASSPFSYEQYF
15 . TRBJ2-7 . TRBV5-6 TGTGCCAGCAGCCCACCCATGGGGGGAACCTACGAGCAGTACTTC CASSPPMGGTYEQYF
11 . TRBJ1-1 few TRBV20-1 TGCAGTGCCTACAGGGTAGTTGAAGCTTTCTTT CSAYRVVEAFF
14 . TRBJ1-5 many TRBV6-5 TGTGCCAGCAGTTGGGGGCCCCGAGATCAGCCCCAGCATTTT CASSWGPRDQPQHF
14 . TRBJ2-1 few TRBV4-2 TGTGCCAGCAGCCAAGATTGGCGCGACGGTGAGCAGTTCTTC CASSQDWRDGEQFF
14 TRBD2 TRBJ2-1 . TRBV20-1 TGCAGTGCTTCAACTAGCGGGAGGGCCTATGAGCAGTTCTTC CSASTSGRAYEQFF
14 . TRBJ1-2 many TRBV6-6 TGTGCCAGCAGTTACTCAGTGGCGGGAAATGGCTACACCTTC CASSYSVAGNGYTF
11 . TRBJ1-4 few TRBV10-3 TGTGCCACAGCGACATATGAAAAACTGTTTTTT CATATYEKLFF
15 . TRBJ2-2 . TRBV3-1 TGTGCCAGCAGCCAAAGGACTTTGAACACCGGGGAGCTGTTTTTT CASSQRTLNTGELFF
13 . TRBJ1-1 few TRBV20-1 TGCAGTGCAACCCCACAGGGAGCGAGGAGAGCTTTCTTT CSATPQGARRAFF
15 TRBD1 TRBJ2-2 few TRBV9 TGTGCCAGCAGCGTCAGGGGGCCGAACACCGGGGAGCTGTTTTTT CASSVRGPNTGELFF
12 . TRBJ2-3 . TRBV20-1 TGCAGTGCCTGGGCGCGCACAGATACGCAGTATTTT CSAWARTDTQYF
16 TRBD1 TRBJ2-1 . TRBV7-2 TGTGCCAGCAGCAACAACAGGGGGTTACAATTGAGTGAGCAGTTCTTC CASSNNRGLQLSEQFF
15 . TRBJ2-3 few TRBV12-3/TRBV12-4 TGTGCCAGCAGACGAGGGATTACCAGCACAGATACGCAGTATTTT CASRRGITSTDTQYF
14 . TRBJ2-7 . TRBV2 TGTGCCAGCAGTGAAACTAACATGCACTACGAGCAGTACTTC CASSETNMHYEQYF
15 . TRBJ1-5 many TRBV6-1 TGTGCCAGCAGCCAGGGACAACTTAGCAATCAGCCCCAGCATTTT CASSQGQLSNQPQHF
14 . TRBJ1-2 few TRBV5-8 TGTGCCAGCAGCCCCGGACAGTTGACCAGCGGCTACACCTTC CASSPGQLTSGYTF
15 . TRBJ2-2 . TRBV20-1 TGCAGTGCTAATCGGGGCCCTCTGAACACCGGGGAGCTGTTTTTT CSANRGPLNTGELFF
18 TRBD2 TRBJ2-2 . TRBV4-3 TGCGCCAGCAGCCCAACGACTAGCGGGAGCCATAACACCGGGGAGCTGTTTTTT CASSPTTSGSHNTGELFF
17 TRBD2 TRBJ2-7 few TRBV3-1 TGTGCCAGCAGCCAAGGACTAGCGGGAGATCTCTTCTACGAGCAGTACTTC CASSQGLAGDLFYEQYF
23 TRBD2 TRBJ2-3 few TRBV27 TGTGCCAGCAGTTTTCGAAGTTTAGGTTTGACTAGCGGGGGAATACTCAGCACAGATACGCAGTATTTT CASSFRSLGLTSGGILSTDTQYF
14 . TRBJ2-5 . TRBV7-2 TGTGCCAGCAGCTTAGAGGCTAGTTCGCAGACCCAGTACTTC CASSLEASSQTQYF
15 TRBD1 TRBJ2-7 few TRBV25-1 TGTGCCAGCGGAGCCCCGGGCAGGGGGAGTTACGAGCAGTACTTC CASGAPGRGSYEQYF
14 . TRBJ2-2 many TRBV12-3/TRBV12-4 TGTGCCAGCACTTTGATTGGGGGGCGAGGTGAACTGTTTTTT CASTLIGGRGELFF
15 . TRBJ2-7 . TRBV20-1 TGCAGTGCTAGAGATTTGGGACCCAGCTCCTACGAGCAGTACTTC CSARDLGPSSYEQYF
13 . TRBJ2-2 . TRBV5-5 TGTGCCAGCAGCTTGGCCAAGTCCGGGGAGCTGTTTTTT CASSLAKSGELFF
14 TRBD2 TRBJ2-7 many TRBV9 TGTGCCAGCAGCGTAGGCGGGGGAGCCTACGAGCAGTACTTC CASSVGGGAYEQYF
15 TRBD1 TRBJ1-4 many TRBV25-1 TGTGCCAGCAGTCCCCTTTCCGGGACAGCCGAAAAACTGTTTTTT CASSPLSGTAEKLFF
13 TRBD1 TRBJ1-1 once TRBV10-3 TGTGCCATCAGTGGTCAGGGGGCTGTTGAAGCTTTCTTT CAISGQGAVEAFF
17 . TRBJ1-6 few TRBV11-2 TGTGCCAGCAGCTGGCCGGACAGTTCTCCTTTCAATTCACCCCTCCACTTT CASSWPDSSPFNSPLHF
11 . TRBJ2-1 . TRBV10-3 TGTGCCATCAGCTCGAGAGAACGGCAGTTCTTC CAISSRERQFF
15 TRBD1 TRBJ1-2 few TRBV4-3 TGCGCCAGCAGCCGCCGGACAGGGGGCGCGAATGGCTACACCTTC CASSRRTGGANGYTF
13 TRBD1 TRBJ2-7 . TRBV20-1 TGCAGTGCTAGGGCCGGGACAGTAAACGAGCAGTACTTC CSARAGTVNEQYF
17 . TRBJ2-5 few TRBV27 TGTGCCAGCAGTTCCCTGGGCGGGGGCCCTTCCAAAGAGACCCAGTACTTC CASSSLGGGPSKETQYF
13 . TRBJ2-3 few TRBV20-1 TGCAGTGCTAGTCGGAGGGGGTTGGATACGCAGTATTTT CSASRRGLDTQYF
15 TRBD1 TRBJ1-2 many TRBV12-3/TRBV12-4 TGTGCCAGCAGTTCTTCCCCCGGGACAGCCTATGGCTACACCTTC CASSSSPGTAYGYTF
10 . TRBJ2-7 few TRBV11-2 TGTGCCAGCGGGAAATACGAGCAGTACTTC CASGKYEQYF
14 TRBD2 TRBJ2-7 . TRBV5-1 TGCGCCAGCAGCCCCAGCGGGAGACAGTACGAGCAGTACTTC CASSPSGRQYEQYF